Reported below is one TCR beta chain. Original handling: Reference gene primer amplification in the assay estimated nucleated cell counts. TCRdb's table, derived via immunoSEQ multiplex PCR, lists solely in-frame clones and lacks some. V, J and clone size were drawn from that table, and D and trimming were deduced from the DNA. The sample holds hundreds of thousands of clones, approximately 90% seen once. This sample was included in a study of blood T cell repertoires in COVID-19. Germline lookup yields CDR1 KGHSH and CDR2 LQKENI. The CDR3 runs 18 residues. V lost 3 bases, J lost 0 bases, and 17 bases lay in between.

The TCR sequence derives from an elderly man with acute or convalescent COVID-19. Sequencing was performed on peripheral blood. The J gene is TRBJ2-2, the V gene TRBV18; D may be TRBD2 (8 bases). The CDR3 loop reads CASSPPSGGTANTGELFF. The DNA of the CDR3 is TGTGCCAGCTCACCGCCCTCGGGAGGGACAGCGAACACCGGGGAGCTGTTTTTT.